This T cell receptor (beta chain) was observed in a study of T cell responses to AZD1222 COVID-19 vaccine. The table came from immunoSEQ multiplex PCR; TCRdb's copy has only in-frame clones and leaves some out. This table holds about 120,000 clones, approximately 91% found once. V was clipped by 1 base and J by 0 bases, with 9 bases between them. The CDR3 runs to 14 residues. Germline CDR1 and CDR2: GTSNPN and SVGIG (reference sequence). The material sequenced was peripheral blood, taken on day 0 of AZD1222 vaccination. The chain combines TRBV30 with TRBJ1-1; maybe TRBD1 (6 bases). This TCR came from an adult in good health. In nucleotides, the CDR3 is TGTGCCTGGAGTGCCGGGGGCTTGAACACTGAAGCTTTCTTT. Amino acid sequence: CAWSAGGLNTEAFF.